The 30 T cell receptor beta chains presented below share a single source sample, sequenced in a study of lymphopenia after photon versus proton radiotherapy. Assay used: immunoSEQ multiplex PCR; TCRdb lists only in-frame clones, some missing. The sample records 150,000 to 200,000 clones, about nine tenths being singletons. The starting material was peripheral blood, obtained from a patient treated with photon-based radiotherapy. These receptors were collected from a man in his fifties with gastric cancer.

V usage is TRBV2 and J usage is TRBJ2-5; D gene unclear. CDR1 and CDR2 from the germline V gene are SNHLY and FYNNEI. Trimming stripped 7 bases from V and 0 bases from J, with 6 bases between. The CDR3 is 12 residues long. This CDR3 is CASTAYQETQYF. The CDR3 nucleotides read TGTGCCAGCACCGCGTACCAAGAGACCCAGTACTTC. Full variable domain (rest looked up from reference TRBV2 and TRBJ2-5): EPEVTQTPSHQVTQMGQEVILRCVPISNHLYFYWYRQILGQKVEFLVSFYNNEISEKSEIFDDQFSVERPDGSNFTLKIRSTKLEDSAMYFCASTAYQETQYFGPGTRLLVL.

CDR3 DNA sequence: TGTGCCAGCAGCTTAGCGACAGGGTCCTACGAGCAGTACTTC. This codes for CASSLATGSYEQYF. V is TRBV7-8 and J is TRBJ2-7; 7 bases agree with TRBD1. Germline CDR1 and CDR2: SGHVS and FQNEAQ. The trim removed 0 bases at V and 1 base at J, leaving 0 bases unmatched. The CDR3 covers 14 residues.

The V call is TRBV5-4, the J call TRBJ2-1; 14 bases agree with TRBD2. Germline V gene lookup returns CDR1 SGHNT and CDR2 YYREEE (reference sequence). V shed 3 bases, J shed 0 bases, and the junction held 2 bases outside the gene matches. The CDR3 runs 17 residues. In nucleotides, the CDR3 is TGTGCCAGCAGCTCAGGGACTAGCGGGAGCTCCTACAATGAGCAGTTCTTC. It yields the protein CASSSGTSGSSYNEQFF. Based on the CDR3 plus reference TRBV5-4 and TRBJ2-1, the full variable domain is ETGVTQSPTHLIKTRGQQVTLRCSSQSGHNTVSWYQQALGQGPQFIFQYYREEENGRGNFPPRFSGLQFPNYSSELNVNALELDDSALYLCASSSGTSGSSYNEQFFGPGTRLTVL.

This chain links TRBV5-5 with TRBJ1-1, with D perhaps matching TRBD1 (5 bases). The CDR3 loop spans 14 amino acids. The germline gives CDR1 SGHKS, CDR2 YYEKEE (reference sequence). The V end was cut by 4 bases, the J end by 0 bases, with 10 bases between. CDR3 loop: CASSVGPLNTEAFF. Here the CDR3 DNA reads TGTGCCAGCAGCGTGGGACCGCTGAACACTGAAGCTTTCTTT.

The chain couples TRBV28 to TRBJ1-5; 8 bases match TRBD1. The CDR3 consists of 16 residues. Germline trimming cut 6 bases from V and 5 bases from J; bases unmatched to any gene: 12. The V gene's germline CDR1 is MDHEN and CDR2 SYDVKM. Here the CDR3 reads CASSEIRTGWDQPQHF. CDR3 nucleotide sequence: TGTGCCAGCAGCGAAATAAGGACAGGGTGGGATCAGCCCCAGCATTTT.

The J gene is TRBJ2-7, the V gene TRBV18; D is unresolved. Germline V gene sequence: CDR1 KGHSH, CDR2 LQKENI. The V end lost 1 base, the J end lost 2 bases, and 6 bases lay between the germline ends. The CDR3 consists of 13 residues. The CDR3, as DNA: TGTGCCAGCTCACCACAGCCCGCCTACGAGCAGTACTTC. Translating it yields CASSPQPAYEQYF.

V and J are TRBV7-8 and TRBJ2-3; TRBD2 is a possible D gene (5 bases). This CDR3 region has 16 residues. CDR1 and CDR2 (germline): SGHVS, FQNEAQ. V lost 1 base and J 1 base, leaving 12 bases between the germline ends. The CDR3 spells CASSLVAGIGTDTQYF. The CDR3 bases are TGTGCCAGCAGCTTAGTAGCCGGGATCGGCACAGATACGCAGTATTTT.

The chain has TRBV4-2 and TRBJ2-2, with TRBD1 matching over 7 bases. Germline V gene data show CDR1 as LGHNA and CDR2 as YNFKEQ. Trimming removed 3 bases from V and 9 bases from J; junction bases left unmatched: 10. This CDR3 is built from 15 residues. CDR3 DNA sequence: TGTGCCAGCAGCCAGCCCACAGGGGCCAACCGGGAGCTGTTTTTT. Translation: CASSQPTGANRELFF.

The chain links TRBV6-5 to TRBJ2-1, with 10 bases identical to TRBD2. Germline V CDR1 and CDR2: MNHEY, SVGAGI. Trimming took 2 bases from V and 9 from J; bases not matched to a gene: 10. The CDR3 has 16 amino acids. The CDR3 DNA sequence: TGTGCCAGCAGTTACGCCGGGACTAGCGCCGTAGGTGAGCAGTTCTTC. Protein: CASSYAGTSAVGEQFF.

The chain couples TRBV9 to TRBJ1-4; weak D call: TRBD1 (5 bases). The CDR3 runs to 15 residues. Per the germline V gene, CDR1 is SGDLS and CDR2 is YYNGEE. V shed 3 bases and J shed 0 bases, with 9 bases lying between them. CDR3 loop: CASSDTGSTNEKLFF. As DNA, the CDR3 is TGTGCCAGCAGCGATACAGGTTCAACTAATGAAAAACTGTTTTTT.

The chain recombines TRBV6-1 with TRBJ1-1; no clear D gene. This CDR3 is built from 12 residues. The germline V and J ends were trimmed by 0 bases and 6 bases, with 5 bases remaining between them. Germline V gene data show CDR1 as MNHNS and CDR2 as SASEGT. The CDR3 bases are TGTGCCAGCAGTGAAGCGCTTGCTGAAGCTTTCTTT. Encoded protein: CASSEALAEAFF.

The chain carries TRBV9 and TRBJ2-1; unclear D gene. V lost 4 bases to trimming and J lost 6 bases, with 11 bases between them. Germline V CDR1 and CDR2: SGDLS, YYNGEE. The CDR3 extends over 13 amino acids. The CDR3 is CASSRDSLNEQFF. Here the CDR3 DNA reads TGTGCCAGCAGCCGAGACTCCCTCAATGAGCAGTTCTTC.

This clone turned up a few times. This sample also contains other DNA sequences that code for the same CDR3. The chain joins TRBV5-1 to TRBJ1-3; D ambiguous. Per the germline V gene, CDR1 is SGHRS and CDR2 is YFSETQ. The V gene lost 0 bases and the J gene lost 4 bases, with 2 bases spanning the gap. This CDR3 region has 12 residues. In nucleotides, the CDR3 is TGCGCCAGCAGCTTGGAGGGAAACACCATATATTTT. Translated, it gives CASSLEGNTIYF.

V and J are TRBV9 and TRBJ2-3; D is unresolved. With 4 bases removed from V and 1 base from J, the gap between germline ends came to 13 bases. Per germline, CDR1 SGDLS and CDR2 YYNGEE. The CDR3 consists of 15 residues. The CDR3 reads CASSYSPLGTDTQYF. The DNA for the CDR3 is TGTGCCAGCAGCTATAGTCCTCTCGGCACAGATACGCAGTATTTT.

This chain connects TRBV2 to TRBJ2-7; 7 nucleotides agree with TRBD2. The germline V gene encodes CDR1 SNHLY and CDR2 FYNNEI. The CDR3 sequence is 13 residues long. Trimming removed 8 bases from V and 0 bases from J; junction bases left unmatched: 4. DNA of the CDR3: TGTGCCAGCGAGCGGGGTAACTCCTACGAGCAGTACTTC. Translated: CASERGNSYEQYF.

CDR3 loop: CASYRGGGTEAFF. Here the CDR3 DNA reads TGTGCCAGCTACAGGGGAGGTGGCACTGAAGCTTTCTTT. The V and J genes are TRBV2 and TRBJ1-1; 7 nucleotides align to TRBD1. Germline V gene lookup returns CDR1 SNHLY and CDR2 FYNNEI. Unmatched junction bases numbered 7, after V lost 8 bases and J lost 4 bases. This CDR3 spans 13 amino acids.

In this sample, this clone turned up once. CDR3 protein: CASSQAQGLTGELFF. The CDR3 bases are TGTGCCAGCAGCCAAGCTCAGGGGTTGACCGGGGAGCTGTTTTTT. The chain uses TRBV14 and TRBJ2-2; D might be TRBD1 (6 bases). The V gene lost 1 base and the J gene lost 5 bases, with 11 bases spanning the gap. The CDR3 is 15 residues long. Germline V lookup: CDR1 SGHDN, CDR2 FVKESK.

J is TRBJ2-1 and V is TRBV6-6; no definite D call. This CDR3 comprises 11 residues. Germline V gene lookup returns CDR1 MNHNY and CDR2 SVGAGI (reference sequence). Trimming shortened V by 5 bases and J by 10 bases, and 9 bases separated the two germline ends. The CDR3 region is CASSIGNEQFF. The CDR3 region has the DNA TGTGCCAGCAGTATAGGAAACGAGCAGTTCTTC.

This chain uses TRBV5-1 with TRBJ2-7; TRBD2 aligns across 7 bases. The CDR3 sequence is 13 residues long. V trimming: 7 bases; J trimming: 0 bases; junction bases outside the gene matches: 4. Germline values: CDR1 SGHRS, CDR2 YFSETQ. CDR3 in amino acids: CASQGTISYEQYF. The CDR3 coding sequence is TGCGCCAGCCAAGGGACTATCTCCTACGAGCAGTACTTC.

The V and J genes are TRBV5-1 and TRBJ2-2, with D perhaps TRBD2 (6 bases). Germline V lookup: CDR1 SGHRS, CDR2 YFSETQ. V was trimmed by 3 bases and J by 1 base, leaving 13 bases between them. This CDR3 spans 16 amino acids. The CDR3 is CASSSGLLLNTGELFF. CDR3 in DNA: TGCGCCAGCAGCTCGGGACTCCTTTTGAACACCGGGGAGCTGTTTTTT.

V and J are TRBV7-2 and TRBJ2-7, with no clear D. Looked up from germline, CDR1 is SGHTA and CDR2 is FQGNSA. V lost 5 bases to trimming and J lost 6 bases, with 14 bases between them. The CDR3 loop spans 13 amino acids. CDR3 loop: CASSAAPTTEQYF. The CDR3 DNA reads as TGTGCCAGCAGCGCAGCCCCAACGACCGAGCAGTACTTC.

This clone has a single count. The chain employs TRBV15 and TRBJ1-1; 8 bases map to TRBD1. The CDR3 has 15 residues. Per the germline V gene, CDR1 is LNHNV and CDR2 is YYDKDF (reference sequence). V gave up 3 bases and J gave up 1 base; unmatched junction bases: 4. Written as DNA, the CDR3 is TGTGCCACCAGCAGTTCTACAGGGGGGAACACTGAAGCTTTCTTT. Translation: CATSSSTGGNTEAFF. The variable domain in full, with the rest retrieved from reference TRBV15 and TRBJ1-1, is DAMVIQNPRYQVTQFGKPVTLSCSQTLNHNVMYWYQQKSSQAPKLLFHYYDKDFNNEADTPDNFQSRRPNTSFCFLDIRSPGLGDTAMYLCATSSSTGGNTEAFFGQGTRLTVV.

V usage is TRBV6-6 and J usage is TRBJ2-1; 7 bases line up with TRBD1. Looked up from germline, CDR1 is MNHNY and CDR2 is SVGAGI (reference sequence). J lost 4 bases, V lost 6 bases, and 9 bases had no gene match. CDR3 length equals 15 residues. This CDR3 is CASRGDRERYNEQFF. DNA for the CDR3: TGTGCCAGCAGGGGAGACAGGGAGAGGTACAATGAGCAGTTCTTC.

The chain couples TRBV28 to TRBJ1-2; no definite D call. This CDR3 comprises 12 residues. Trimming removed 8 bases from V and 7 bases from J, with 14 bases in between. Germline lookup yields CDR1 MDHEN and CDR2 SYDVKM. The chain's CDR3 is CASLGGRGGYTF. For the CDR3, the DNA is TGTGCCAGCCTGGGCGGGCGGGGTGGCTACACCTTC.

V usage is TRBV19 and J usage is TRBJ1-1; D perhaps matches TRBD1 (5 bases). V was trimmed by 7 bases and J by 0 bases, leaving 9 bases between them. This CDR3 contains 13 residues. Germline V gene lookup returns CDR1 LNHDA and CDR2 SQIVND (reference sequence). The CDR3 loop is CASNEGMNTEAFF. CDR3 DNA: TGTGCCAGTAACGAGGGGATGAACACTGAAGCTTTCTTT.

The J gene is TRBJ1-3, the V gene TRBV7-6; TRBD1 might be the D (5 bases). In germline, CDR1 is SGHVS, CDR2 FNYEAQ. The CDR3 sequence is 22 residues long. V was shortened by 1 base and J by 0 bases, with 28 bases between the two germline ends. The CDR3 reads CASSLDGAYRLGNALSGNTIYF. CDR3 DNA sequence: TGTGCCAGCAGCTTAGACGGGGCCTACAGGCTAGGGAACGCTCTCTCTGGAAACACCATATATTTT.

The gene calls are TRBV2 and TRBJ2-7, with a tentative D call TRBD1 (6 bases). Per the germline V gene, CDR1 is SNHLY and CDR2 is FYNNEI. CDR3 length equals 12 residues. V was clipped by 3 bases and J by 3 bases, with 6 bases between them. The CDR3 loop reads CASSETGYEQYF. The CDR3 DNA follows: TGTGCCAGCAGTGAGACAGGCTACGAGCAGTACTTC.

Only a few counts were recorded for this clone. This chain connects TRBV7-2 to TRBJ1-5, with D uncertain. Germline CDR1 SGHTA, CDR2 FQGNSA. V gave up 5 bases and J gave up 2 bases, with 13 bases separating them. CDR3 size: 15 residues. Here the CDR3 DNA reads TGTGCCAGCAGCCAGTCACGGGTGGGCAATCAGCCCCAGCATTTT. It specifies CASSQSRVGNQPQHF.

CDR3 DNA sequence: TGTGCCTGGAGGGGGAATGAAAAACTGTTTTTT. It codes for CAWRGNEKLFF. The J gene is TRBJ1-4, the V gene TRBV30; D not resolved. The germline V gene encodes CDR1 GTSNPN and CDR2 SVGIG (reference sequence). The CDR3 has 11 amino acids. V lost 3 bases to trimming and J lost 5 bases, with 4 bases between them.

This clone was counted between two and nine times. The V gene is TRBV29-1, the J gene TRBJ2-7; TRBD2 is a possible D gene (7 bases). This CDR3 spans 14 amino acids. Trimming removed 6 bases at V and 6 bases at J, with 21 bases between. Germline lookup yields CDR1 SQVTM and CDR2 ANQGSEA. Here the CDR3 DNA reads TGCAGCGTACCCGTTCGCGGGGGCTGGGGCGAGCAGTACTTC. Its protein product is CSVPVRGGWGEQYF.